This T cell receptor (beta chain) was recorded in a study of blood T cell repertoires in COVID-19. About the research overall: The United States, Italy and Spain provided the acute and convalescent COVID-19 samples.

Data came from immunoSEQ multiplex PCR; TCRdb stores just in-frame clones and leaves some out. The data hold roughly 330,000 clones, with roughly 86% observed a single time. Cohort 3 recovered donors had two negative PCRs, clearance, or symptom resolution. This CDR3 contains 15 residues. CDR1 and CDR2 from the germline V gene are SGHNT and YYREEE (reference sequence). Trimming took off 1 base at V and 7 bases at J, with 14 bases between the two ends. The rearrangement links TRBV5-4 to TRBJ1-4; possible D gene TRBD1, 6 bases. Specimen: PBMCs or T cells enriched from blood (not recorded which). This clonotype was obtained from a woman in her thirties who had recovered from COVID-19. The CDR3 here is CASSLSPGVGEKLFF. The CDR3 DNA sequence: TGTGCCAGCAGCTTGTCCCCAGGGGTGGGTGAAAAACTGTTTTTT.